This T cell receptor beta chain was documented in a study of shared clonotypes between healthy human individuals (dated by TCRdb to about 2020). As for the study more broadly: A couple of women and three men aged 18 to 49 years were included in the cohort. Leukapheresis yielded between about 0.9 and 9.5 billion PBMCs per donor. To increase sequencing depth and limit assay-specific biases, different laboratories used diverse techniques to prepare libraries and sequence TCR repertoires. To estimate repertoire size and how much clonotype sharing occurs between individuals, the study deeply sequenced the blood TCR repertoires of five healthy adults.

Using the deep immunoSEQ assay, multiplex PCR amplified TCR CDR3 regions from genomic DNA. Extracted genomic DNA from each cell subset was distributed evenly across all wells of several immunoSEQ 96-well plates, and each plate was treated as a replicate. For unsorted PBMC, each replicate PCR was loaded with approximately 330 ng genomic DNA, equivalent to tens of thousands of T cell genomes. Genomic DNA from unsorted PBMC was sequenced over ten immunoSEQ deep assay plates. The purified libraries were quantified using a Qubit 3.0 fluorometer, sized with a Bioanalyzer 2100, and then quantified again using the KAPA Library Quantification kit. Each immunoSEQ 96-well plate was sequenced on its own single-read 150-cycle Illumina NextSeq 550 flow cell. Regarding the original processing steps: Because the immunoSEQ output held only junctional sequences and lacked quality scores, the filtering could not match the filtering applied to full-length reads. Sequences were annotated with PyIR, a Python wrapper for IgBLAST v1.9, using IMGT germline references to assign V/J genes and CDR3. Reads were removed for weak V/J assignments (E-value above 1e-6), missing CDR3, stop codons, out-of-frame junctions, or ambiguous translated residues. V3J clonotypes were defined as sequences sharing an identical inferred V gene, J gene, and CDR3 amino acid sequence. The percentage overlap between two repertoires was calculated by dividing the number of shared unique clonotypes by the size of the smaller repertoire. Repertoire richness was assessed with RTK rarefaction, the Chao1 estimator, and Recon v2.1 estimates of unobserved clonotypes. What TCRdb holds here is the immuneACCESS table cut down to in-frame rearrangements. Part of the clones is not present; checked against another copy, under half of the missing clones reflect an unresolved V gene, and the others are unexplained. For V, J and clone size, that table is used; D and trimming come from the DNA. This sample lists 450,000 to 650,000 clones; roughly four fifths were detected once. The ten largest clones take up around 12% of the sample.

This clone was detected only a few times. Its antigen remains unidentified. The sample holds no much larger clone one base away, and base qualities are not on file. The germline V gene gives CDR1 as SNHLY and CDR2 as FYNNEI. Deletion took 6 bases off V and 2 bases off J, with a span of 10 bases between the germline ends. Its CDR3 holds 13 amino acids, cysteine through phenylalanine. Of the read, only the CDR3 DNA is kept; its 39 bases are in frame from base 1. What the authors observed across the whole study: Based on pairwise subsampling, the degree of clonotype sharing among donors was expected to be affected by sequencing depth. Because the study included a small number of donors, the genetic and exposure-history diversity represented was limited. Sampling was restricted to blood, and TCR repertoires in tissue are likely to differ from TCR repertoires in blood.

The donors were healthy, HIV-negative adults with no recently reported acute infections or vaccinations. Every donor was a Caucasian adult living in Nashville, Tennessee, USA. For unsorted samples, some 90 million PBMCs were counted and genomic DNA was extracted with the QIAamp DNA Blood Mini kit. Blood was obtained by leukapheresis, after which PBMCs were separated by Ficoll-Histopaque density gradient centrifugation and cryopreserved in liquid nitrogen vapor phase. This TCR was recovered from a woman aged 40 to 55 in good health. Some clones in this sample may be carry-over from other donors' samples. The rearrangement joined TRBV2 to TRBJ2-5; TRBD2 could be the D gene, as 5 bases match. Sequencing was done on a sample of PBMCs. At the DNA level, the sequence is TGTGCCAGCAGCCGGGGAGATCAAGAGACCCAGTACTTC. It specifies CASSRGDQETQYF.